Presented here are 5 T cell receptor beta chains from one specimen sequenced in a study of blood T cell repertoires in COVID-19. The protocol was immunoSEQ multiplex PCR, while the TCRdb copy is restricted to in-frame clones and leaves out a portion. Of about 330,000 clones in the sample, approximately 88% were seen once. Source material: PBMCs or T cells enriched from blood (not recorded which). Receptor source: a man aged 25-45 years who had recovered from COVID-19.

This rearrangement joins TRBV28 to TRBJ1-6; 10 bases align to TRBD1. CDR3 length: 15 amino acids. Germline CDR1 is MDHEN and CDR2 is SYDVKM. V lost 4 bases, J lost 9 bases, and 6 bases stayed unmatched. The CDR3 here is CASSSGGTGASPLHF. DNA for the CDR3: TGTGCCAGCAGTTCCGGAGGGACAGGGGCTTCACCCCTCCACTTT.

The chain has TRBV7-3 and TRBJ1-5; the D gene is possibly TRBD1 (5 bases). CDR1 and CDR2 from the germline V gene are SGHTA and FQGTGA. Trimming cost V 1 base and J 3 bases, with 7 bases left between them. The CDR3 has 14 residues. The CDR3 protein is CASSLKGDNQPQHF. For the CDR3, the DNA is TGTGCCAGCAGCTTAAAAGGGGACAATCAGCCCCAGCATTTT.

The CDR3 nucleotides are TGTGCCAGCAGCCAAAGTACAGGGGATCGACGTTATCAGCCCCAGCATTTT. It encodes CASSQSTGDRRYQPQHF. This rearrangement joins TRBV13 to TRBJ1-5, with 7 bases identical to TRBD1. Trimming cost V 5 bases and J 5 bases; bases outside gene matches: 15. Germline CDR1 PRHDT, CDR2 FYEKMQ (reference sequence). The CDR3 consists of 17 residues.

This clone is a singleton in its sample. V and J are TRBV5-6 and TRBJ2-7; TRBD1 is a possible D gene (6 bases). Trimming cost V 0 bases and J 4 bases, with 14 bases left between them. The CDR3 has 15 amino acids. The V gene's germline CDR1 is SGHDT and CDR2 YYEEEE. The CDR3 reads CASSLGSGEGYEQYF. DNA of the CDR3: TGTGCCAGCAGCTTGGGTTCAGGGGAAGGGTACGAGCAGTACTTC.

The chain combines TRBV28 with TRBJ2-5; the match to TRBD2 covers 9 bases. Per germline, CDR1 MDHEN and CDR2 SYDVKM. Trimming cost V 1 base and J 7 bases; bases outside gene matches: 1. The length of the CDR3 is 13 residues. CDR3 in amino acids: CASSLYSGGTQYF. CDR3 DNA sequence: TGTGCCAGCAGTTTATATAGCGGGGGGACCCAGTACTTC.